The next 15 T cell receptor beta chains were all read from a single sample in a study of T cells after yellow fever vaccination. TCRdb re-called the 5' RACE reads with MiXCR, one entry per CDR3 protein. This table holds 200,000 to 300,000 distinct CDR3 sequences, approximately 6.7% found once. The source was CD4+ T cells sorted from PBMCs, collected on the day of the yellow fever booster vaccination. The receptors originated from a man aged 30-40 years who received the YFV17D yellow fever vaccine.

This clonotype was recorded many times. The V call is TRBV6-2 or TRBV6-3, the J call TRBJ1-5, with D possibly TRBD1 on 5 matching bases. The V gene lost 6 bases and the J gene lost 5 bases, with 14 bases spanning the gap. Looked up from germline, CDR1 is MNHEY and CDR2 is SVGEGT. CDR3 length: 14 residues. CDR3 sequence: CASRSGQPYQPQHF. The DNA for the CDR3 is TGTGCCAGCAGATCCGGACAACCCTATCAGCCCCAGCATTTT.

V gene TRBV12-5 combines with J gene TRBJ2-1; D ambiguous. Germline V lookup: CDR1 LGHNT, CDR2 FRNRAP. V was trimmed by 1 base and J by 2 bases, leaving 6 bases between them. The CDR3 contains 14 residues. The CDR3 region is CASGLAQPYNEQFF. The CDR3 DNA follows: TGTGCTAGTGGTTTGGCTCAGCCCTACAATGAGCAGTTCTTC.

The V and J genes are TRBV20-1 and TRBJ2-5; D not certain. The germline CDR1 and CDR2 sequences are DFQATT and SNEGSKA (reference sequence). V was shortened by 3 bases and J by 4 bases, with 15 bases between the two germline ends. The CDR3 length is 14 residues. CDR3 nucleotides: TGCAGTGCTAGCTTTCCGTCCCGAGTAGAGACCCAGTACTTC. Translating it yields CSASFPSRVETQYF.

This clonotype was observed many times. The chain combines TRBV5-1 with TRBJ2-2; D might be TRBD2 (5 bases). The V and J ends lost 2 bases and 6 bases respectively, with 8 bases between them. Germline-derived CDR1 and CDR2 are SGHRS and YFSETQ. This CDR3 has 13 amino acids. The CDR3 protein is CASSFSEPGELFF. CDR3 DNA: TGCGCCAGCAGCTTTAGCGAACCCGGGGAGCTGTTTTTT.

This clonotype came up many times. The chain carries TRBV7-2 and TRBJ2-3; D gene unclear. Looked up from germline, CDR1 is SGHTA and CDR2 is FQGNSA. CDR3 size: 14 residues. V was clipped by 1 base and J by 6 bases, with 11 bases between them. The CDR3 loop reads CASSLVGQEDTQYF. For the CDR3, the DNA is TGTGCCAGCAGCTTAGTAGGCCAAGAGGATACGCAGTATTTT.

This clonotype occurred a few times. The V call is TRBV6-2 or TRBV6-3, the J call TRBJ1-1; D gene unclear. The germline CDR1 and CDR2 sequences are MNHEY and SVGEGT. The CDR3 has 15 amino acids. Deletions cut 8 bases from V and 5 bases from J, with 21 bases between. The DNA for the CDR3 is TGTGCCAGCCCACCTTCCGGAACGGGGTTGACTGAAGCTTTCTTT. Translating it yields CASPPSGTGLTEAFF.

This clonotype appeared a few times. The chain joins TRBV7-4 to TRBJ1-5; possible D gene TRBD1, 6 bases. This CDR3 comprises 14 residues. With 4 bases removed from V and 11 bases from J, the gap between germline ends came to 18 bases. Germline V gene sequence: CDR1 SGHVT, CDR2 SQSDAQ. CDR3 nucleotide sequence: TGTGCCAGCAGCTCTCGACAGGACTCGGTATCCCAGCATTTT. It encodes CASSSRQDSVSQHF.

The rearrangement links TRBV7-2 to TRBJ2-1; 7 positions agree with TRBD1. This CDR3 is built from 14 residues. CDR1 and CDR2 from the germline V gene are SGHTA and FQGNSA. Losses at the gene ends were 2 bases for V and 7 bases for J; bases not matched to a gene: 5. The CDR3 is CASSLPGQKNEQFF. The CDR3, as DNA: TGTGCCAGCAGCTTACCGGGACAGAAGAATGAGCAGTTCTTC.

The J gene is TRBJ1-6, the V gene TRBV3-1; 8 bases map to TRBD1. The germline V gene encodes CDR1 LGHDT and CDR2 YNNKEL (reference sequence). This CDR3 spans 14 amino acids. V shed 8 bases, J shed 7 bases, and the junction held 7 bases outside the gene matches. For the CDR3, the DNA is TGTGCCAGCGGCCTGGGACAGGAAAATTCACCCCTCCACTTT. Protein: CASGLGQENSPLHF. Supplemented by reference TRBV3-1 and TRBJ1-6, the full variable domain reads DTAVSQTPKYLVTQMGNDKSIKCEQNLGHDTMYWYKQDSKKFLKIMFSYNNKELIINETVPNRFSPKSPDKAHLNLHINSLELGDSAVYFCASGLGQENSPLHFGNGTRLTVT.

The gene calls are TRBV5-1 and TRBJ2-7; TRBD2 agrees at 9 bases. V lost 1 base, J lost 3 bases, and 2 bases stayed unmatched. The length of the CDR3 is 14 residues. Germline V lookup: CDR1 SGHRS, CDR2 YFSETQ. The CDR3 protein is CASSLLAGDYEQYF. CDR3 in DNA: TGCGCCAGCAGCTTGTTAGCGGGAGACTACGAGCAGTACTTC.

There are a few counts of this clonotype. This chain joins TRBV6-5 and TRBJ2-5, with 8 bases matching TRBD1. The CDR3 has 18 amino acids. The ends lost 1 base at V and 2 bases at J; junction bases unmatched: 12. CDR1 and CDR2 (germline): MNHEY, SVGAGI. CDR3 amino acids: CASSYYPQDREQQETQYF. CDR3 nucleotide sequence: TGTGCCAGCAGTTACTACCCCCAGGACAGGGAGCAACAAGAGACCCAGTACTTC.

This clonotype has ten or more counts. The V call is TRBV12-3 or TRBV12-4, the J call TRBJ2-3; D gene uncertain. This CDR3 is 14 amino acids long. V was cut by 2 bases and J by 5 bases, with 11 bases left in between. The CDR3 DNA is TGTGCCAGCAGTTTATCTCAACTTGGAGATACGCAGTATTTT. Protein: CASSLSQLGDTQYF.

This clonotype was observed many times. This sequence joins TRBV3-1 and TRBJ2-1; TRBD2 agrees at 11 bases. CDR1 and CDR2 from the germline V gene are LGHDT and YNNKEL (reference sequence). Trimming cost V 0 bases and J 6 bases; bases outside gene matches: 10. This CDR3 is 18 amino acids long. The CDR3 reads CASSQDGTSGGIRNEQFF. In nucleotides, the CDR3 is TGTGCCAGCAGCCAAGATGGTACTAGCGGGGGTATCCGCAATGAGCAGTTCTTC.

CDR3 region: CSVEAVGGGYTF. In DNA form, the CDR3 reads TGCAGCGTTGAAGCGGTTGGGGGTGGCTACACCTTC. The V and J genes are TRBV29-1 and TRBJ1-2; maybe TRBD1 (5 bases). Trimming pared 1 base from V and 7 bases from J, leaving 10 bases between. This CDR3 is built from 12 residues. Germline V gene data show CDR1 as SQVTM and CDR2 as ANQGSEA.

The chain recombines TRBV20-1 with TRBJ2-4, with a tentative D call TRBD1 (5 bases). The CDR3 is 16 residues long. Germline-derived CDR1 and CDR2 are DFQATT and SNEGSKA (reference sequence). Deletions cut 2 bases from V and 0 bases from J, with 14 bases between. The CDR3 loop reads CSARNLKGLAKNIQYF. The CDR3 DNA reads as TGCAGTGCTAGAAATTTGAAGGGGCTAGCCAAAAACATTCAGTACTTC.